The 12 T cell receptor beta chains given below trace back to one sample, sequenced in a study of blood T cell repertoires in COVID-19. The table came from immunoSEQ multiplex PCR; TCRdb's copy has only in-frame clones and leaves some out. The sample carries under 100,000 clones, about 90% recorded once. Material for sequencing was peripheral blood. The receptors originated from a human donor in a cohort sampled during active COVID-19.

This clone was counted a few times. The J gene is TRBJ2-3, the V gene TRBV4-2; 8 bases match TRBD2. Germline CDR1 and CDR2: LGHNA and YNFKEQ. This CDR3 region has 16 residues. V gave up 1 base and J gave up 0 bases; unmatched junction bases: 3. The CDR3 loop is CASSQGAGGSTDTQYF. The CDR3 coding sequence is TGTGCCAGCAGCCAAGGGGCGGGGGGAAGCACAGATACGCAGTATTTT.

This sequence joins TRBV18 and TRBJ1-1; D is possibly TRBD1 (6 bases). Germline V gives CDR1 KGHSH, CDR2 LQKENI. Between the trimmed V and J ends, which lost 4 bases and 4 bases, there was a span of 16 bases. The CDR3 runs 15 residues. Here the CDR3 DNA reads TGTGCCAGCTCACGCGACAGGCAAGGGGGCACTGAAGCTTTCTTT. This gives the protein CASSRDRQGGTEAFF.

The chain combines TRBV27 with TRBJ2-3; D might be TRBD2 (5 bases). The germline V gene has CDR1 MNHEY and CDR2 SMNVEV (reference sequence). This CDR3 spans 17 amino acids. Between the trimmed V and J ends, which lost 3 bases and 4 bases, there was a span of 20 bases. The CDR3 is CASSFRGRSHSADTQYF. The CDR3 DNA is TGTGCCAGCAGTTTCAGAGGGCGCAGCCACTCCGCAGATACGCAGTATTTT.

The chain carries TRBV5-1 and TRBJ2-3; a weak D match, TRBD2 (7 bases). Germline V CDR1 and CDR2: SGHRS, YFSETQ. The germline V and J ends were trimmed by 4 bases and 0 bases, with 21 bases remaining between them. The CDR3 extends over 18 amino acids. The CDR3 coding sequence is TGCGCCAGCAGCACTGGGGGGGCACCGGGACTCAGCACAGATACGCAGTATTTT. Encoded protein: CASSTGGAPGLSTDTQYF.

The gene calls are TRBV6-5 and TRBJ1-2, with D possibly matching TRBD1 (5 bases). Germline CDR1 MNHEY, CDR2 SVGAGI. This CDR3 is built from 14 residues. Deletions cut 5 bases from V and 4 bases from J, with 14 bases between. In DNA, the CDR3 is TGTGCCAGCAGTACGGGACTATTAGGCTATGGCTACACCTTC. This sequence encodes CASSTGLLGYGYTF.

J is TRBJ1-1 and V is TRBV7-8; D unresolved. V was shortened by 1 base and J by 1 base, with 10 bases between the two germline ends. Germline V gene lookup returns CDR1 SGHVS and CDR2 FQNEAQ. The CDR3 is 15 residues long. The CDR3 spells CASSLGVGRNTEAFF. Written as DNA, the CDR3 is TGTGCCAGCAGCTTAGGCGTCGGTAGGAACACTGAAGCTTTCTTT.

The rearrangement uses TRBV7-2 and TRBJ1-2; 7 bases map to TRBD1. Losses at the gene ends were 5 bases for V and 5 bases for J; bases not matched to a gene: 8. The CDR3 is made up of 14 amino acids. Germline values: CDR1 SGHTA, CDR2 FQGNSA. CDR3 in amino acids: CASSIDRDRYGYTF. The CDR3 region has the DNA TGTGCCAGCAGCATCGACAGGGACCGGTATGGCTACACCTTC.

The CDR3, as DNA: TGTGCCAGCTCACGGCCGGGACTTCAGTCCTACGAGCAGTACTTC. It codes for CASSRPGLQSYEQYF. The rearrangement joins TRBV18 to TRBJ2-7; TRBD2 is a possible D gene (6 bases). The length of the CDR3 is 15 residues. V gave up 4 bases and J gave up 1 base, with 14 bases separating them. The germline V gene has CDR1 KGHSH and CDR2 LQKENI.

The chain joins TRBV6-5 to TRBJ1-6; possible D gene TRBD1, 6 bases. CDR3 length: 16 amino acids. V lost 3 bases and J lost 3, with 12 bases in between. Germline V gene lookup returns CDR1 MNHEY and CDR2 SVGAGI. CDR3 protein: CASSYTGQIYNSPLHF. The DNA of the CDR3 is TGTGCCAGCAGTTATACGGGACAAATCTATAATTCACCCCTCCACTTT.

The CDR3 bases are TGTGCCAGTAGTTACCTGTTGGGCGGGACAGGGGAGCAGTACTTC. Translating gives CASSYLLGGTGEQYF. The rearrangement joins TRBV19 to TRBJ2-7; 9 bases are a match to TRBD1. The V and J ends lost 5 bases and 7 bases, in that order; junction bases with no gene match: 12. The CDR3 extends over 15 amino acids. The germline CDR1 and CDR2 sequences are LNHDA and SQIVND (reference sequence).

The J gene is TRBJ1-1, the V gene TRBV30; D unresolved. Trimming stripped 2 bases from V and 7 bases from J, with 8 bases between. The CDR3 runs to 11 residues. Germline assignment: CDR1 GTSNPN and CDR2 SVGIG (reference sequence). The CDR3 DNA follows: TGTGCCTGGAGTCCCCTCCTTGAAGCTTTCTTT. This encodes CAWSPLLEAFF.

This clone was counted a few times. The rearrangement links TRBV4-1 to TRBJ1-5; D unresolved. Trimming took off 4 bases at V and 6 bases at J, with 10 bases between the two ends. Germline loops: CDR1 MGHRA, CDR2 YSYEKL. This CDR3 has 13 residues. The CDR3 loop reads CASSPGDGQPQHF. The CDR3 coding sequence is TGCGCCAGCAGCCCCGGGGATGGTCAGCCCCAGCATTTT.